The 20 T cell receptor beta chains presented below share a single source sample, sequenced in a study of CD8+ T cells in alopecia areata. RNA extraction was followed by reverse transcription into cDNA, which acted as the sequencing template. Sequencing was performed with immunoSEQ multiplex PCR; in TCRdb, only in-frame clones are kept and a portion is missing. In the table there are approximately 180,000 clones, around 63% of which are singletons. Sequenced here: CD4+ T cells sorted from blood, sampled at week 0. These receptors came from a human donor with alopecia areata.

The CDR3 here is CASSENRGRRSPLHF. The CDR3 DNA is TGTGCCAGCAGTGAAAACAGGGGCCGGCGTTCACCCCTCCACTTT. V usage is TRBV25-1 and J usage is TRBJ1-6; 7 nucleotides align to TRBD1. From germline, CDR1 is MGHDK and CDR2 SYGVNS. The junction had 7 bases not matched to a gene; V was cut back by 2 bases and J by 9 bases. The CDR3 runs to 15 residues.

The chain joins TRBV19 to TRBJ2-1, with a weak D call TRBD1 (5 bases). V was cut by 1 base and J by 5 bases, with 9 bases left in between. Germline-derived CDR1 and CDR2 are LNHDA and SQIVND (reference sequence). CDR3 size: 14 residues. The CDR3 DNA sequence: TGTGCCAGTAGTATAGCGGTAGGGGACAATGAGCAGTTCTTC. Protein: CASSIAVGDNEQFF. Supplemented by reference TRBV19 and TRBJ2-1, the full variable domain reads DGGITQSPKYLFRKEGQNVTLSCEQNLNHDAMYWYRQDPGQGLRLIYYSQIVNDFQKGDIAEGYSVSREKKESFPLTVTSAQKNPTAFYLCASSIAVGDNEQFFGPGTRLTVL.

With regard to this clone: The sample carries other DNA sequences with the same CDR3. V gene TRBV29-1 combines with J gene TRBJ2-5, with no clear D. From germline, CDR1 is SQVTM and CDR2 ANQGSEA. Trimming cost V 1 base and J 5 bases, with 8 bases left between them. This CDR3 has 12 amino acids. The DNA of the CDR3 is TGCAGCGTTGAAGGACTGGGGGAGACCCAGTACTTC. Translation: CSVEGLGETQYF.

This sequence joins TRBV2 and TRBJ1-1; 10 bases line up with TRBD1. CDR1 and CDR2 from the germline V gene are SNHLY and FYNNEI. Trimming at V came to 4 bases and at J to 0 bases, leaving 2 bases not matched to a gene. The CDR3 runs to 15 residues. This CDR3 is CASSVDRGMNTEAFF. The DNA of the CDR3 is TGTGCCAGCAGTGTGGACAGGGGGATGAACACTGAAGCTTTCTTT.

The chain joins TRBV29-1 to TRBJ2-7; 7 bases are a match to TRBD1. CDR3 length: 12 residues. Losses at the gene ends were 1 base for V and 3 bases for J; bases not matched to a gene: 0. Germline V CDR1 and CDR2: SQVTM, ANQGSEA. The CDR3 loop reads CSVEGTGYEQYF. DNA for the CDR3: TGCAGCGTTGAAGGGACAGGCTACGAGCAGTACTTC.

This clone was detected a few times. The rearrangement uses TRBV5-1 and TRBJ2-3; TRBD1 aligns across 7 bases. Germline loops: CDR1 SGHRS, CDR2 YFSETQ. After removal of 3 bases from V and 1 base from J, the junction contained 2 bases not matched to a gene. This CDR3 comprises 14 residues. CDR3 residues: CASSSGQGTDTQYF. The CDR3 DNA follows: TGCGCCAGCAGCTCCGGACAGGGCACAGATACGCAGTATTTT.

This clone appeared a few times. The chain carries TRBV5-1 and TRBJ2-7; D ambiguous. Germline CDR1 is SGHRS and CDR2 is YFSETQ. The V end lost 9 bases, the J end lost 3 bases, and 7 bases lay between the germline ends. CDR3 length: 10 residues. CDR3: CATHFYEQYF. DNA of the CDR3: TGCGCCACCCACTTCTACGAGCAGTACTTC. The full variable domain, rest sourced from reference TRBV5-1 and TRBJ2-7, is KAGVTQTPRYLIKTRGQQVTLSCSPISGHRSVSWYQQTPGQGLQFLFEYFSETQRNKGNFPGRFSGRQFSNSRSEMNVSTLELGDSALYLCATHFYEQYFGPGTRLTVT.

The V gene is TRBV29-1, the J gene TRBJ2-7, with D perhaps TRBD1 or TRBD2 (5 bases each). V was cut by 4 bases and J by 3 bases, with 13 bases left in between. Looked up from germline, CDR1 is SQVTM and CDR2 is ANQGSEA. The CDR3 length is 13 residues. As DNA, the CDR3 is TGCAGCGTTGCCGGGAAAGGGGTCTACGAGCAGTACTTC. Translated: CSVAGKGVYEQYF.

V is TRBV11-2 and J is TRBJ2-5; 7 bases agree with TRBD2. The J call may not be correct, given that the DNA end is closer to TRBJ2-7. The CDR3 consists of 15 residues. CDR1 SGHAT and CDR2 FQNNGV come from the germline V gene. This chain's CDR3 is CASSERFSGSYEQYF. The CDR3, as DNA: TGTGCCAGCAGCGAAAGGTTTAGCGGGTCCTACGAGCAGTACTTC.

The table lists this clone with a few counts. The chain employs TRBV7-8 and TRBJ1-1, with D hard to call. V was clipped by 5 bases and J by 1 base, with 8 bases between them. CDR1 SGHVS and CDR2 FQNEAQ come from the germline V gene. The CDR3 length is 13 residues. The chain's CDR3 is CASSLKENTEAFF. The CDR3 DNA sequence: TGTGCCAGCAGCCTCAAGGAGAACACTGAAGCTTTCTTT.

This clone was seen only once. This sequence joins TRBV29-1 and TRBJ1-1; D ambiguous. The CDR3 length is 10 residues. Trimming stripped 4 bases from V and 7 bases from J, with 7 bases between. CDR1 and CDR2 (germline): SQVTM, ANQGSEA. CDR3: CSVAVGEAFF. The CDR3 nucleotides read TGCAGCGTTGCGGTCGGTGAAGCTTTCTTT.

With regard to this clone: This specimen includes other DNA sequences encoding the same CDR3. The chain carries TRBV30 and TRBJ2-5; D is unclear. The ends were cut back, 0 bases at V and 5 bases at J, with 7 bases in the middle. Per germline, CDR1 GTSNPN and CDR2 SVGIG (reference sequence). CDR3 size: 12 residues. The CDR3 DNA reads TGTGCCTGGAGTGTCTCCGGGGAGACCCAGTACTTC. This gives the protein CAWSVSGETQYF.

The chain recombines TRBV5-1 with TRBJ2-7; D perhaps matches TRBD2 (5 bases). The length of the CDR3 is 12 residues. Germline V gene lookup returns CDR1 SGHRS and CDR2 YFSETQ. The ends were cut back, 4 bases at V and 4 bases at J, with 9 bases in the middle. The CDR3 here is CASSAGLYEQYF. CDR3 in DNA: TGCGCCAGCAGCGCTGGACTGTACGAGCAGTACTTC.

V usage is TRBV30 and J usage is TRBJ1-6; D is perhaps TRBD1 (6 bases). Germline V lookup: CDR1 GTSNPN, CDR2 SVGIG (reference sequence). Trimming took 2 bases from V and 0 from J, leaving 8 bases between them. There are 15 residues in the CDR3. The CDR3 sequence: CAWSQGHSYNSPLHF. The CDR3 DNA sequence: TGTGCCTGGAGTCAGGGACACTCCTATAATTCACCCCTCCACTTT.

This clone was counted a few times. The chain carries TRBV29-1 and TRBJ2-7; no clear D. Trimming removed 4 bases from V and 2 bases from J, with 18 bases in between. CDR3 size: 15 residues. Germline V lookup: CDR1 SQVTM, CDR2 ANQGSEA. CDR3 loop: CSVGYRAAATYEQYF. DNA of the CDR3: TGCAGCGTTGGATATCGGGCAGCCGCAACCTACGAGCAGTACTTC.

In this sample, this clone turned up a few times. The rearrangement uses TRBV6-5 and TRBJ1-2; D is undetermined. V shed 5 bases and J shed 7 bases, with 5 bases lying between them. This CDR3 region has 10 residues. The germline gives CDR1 MNHEY, CDR2 SVGAGI. The CDR3 here is CASSAVGYTF. DNA of the CDR3: TGTGCCAGCAGTGCGGTTGGCTACACCTTC.

This chain joins TRBV30 and TRBJ1-2, with 7 bases aligning to TRBD1. There are 14 residues in the CDR3. V shed 5 bases and J 4 bases; nucleotides not matched to a gene: 10. Germline lookup yields CDR1 GTSNPN and CDR2 SVGIG (reference sequence). The CDR3 here is CAWFGTVPFYGYTF. In DNA form, the CDR3 reads TGTGCCTGGTTTGGGACAGTACCGTTCTATGGCTACACCTTC. Full variable domain (missing parts from reference TRBV30 and TRBJ1-2): SQTIHQWPATLVQPVGSPLSLECTVEGTSNPNLYWYRQAAGRGLQLLFYSVGIGQISSEVPQNLSASRPQDRQFILSSKKLLLSDSGFYLCAWFGTVPFYGYTFGSGTRLTVV.

CDR3 sequence: CASNGDSSNYGYTF. The CDR3, as DNA: TGCGCCAGCAACGGCGACAGTTCGAACTATGGCTACACCTTC. The chain is built from TRBV5-1 and TRBJ1-2; maybe TRBD1 (5 bases). CDR3 length: 14 residues. V was shortened by 6 bases and J by 2 bases, with 14 bases between the two germline ends. CDR1 SGHRS and CDR2 YFSETQ come from the germline V gene.

This clone was seen more than once but under ten times. The chain links TRBV6-6 to TRBJ1-2; D is ambiguous. Trimming took off 7 bases at V and 1 base at J, with 10 bases between the two ends. Germline CDR1 is MNHNY and CDR2 is SVGAGI (reference sequence). CDR3 length: 13 amino acids. Here the CDR3 reads CASISKFNYGYTF. DNA of the CDR3: TGTGCCAGCATTTCCAAATTTAACTATGGCTACACCTTC.

This chain connects TRBV30 to TRBJ2-6; the D is unclear. Germline loops: CDR1 GTSNPN, CDR2 SVGIG (reference sequence). This CDR3 is built from 15 residues. Trimming removed 7 bases at V and 0 bases at J, with 13 bases between. The CDR3 is CALSSSPSGANVLTF. As DNA, the CDR3 is TGTGCCTTATCCTCGTCACCCTCTGGGGCCAACGTCCTGACTTTC.